The clone carrying this T cell receptor beta chain was recorded once. One end of the junction is discordant with germline, which a read error may explain. The CDR3 is 15 residues long. Germline V gives CDR1 MNHEY, CDR2 SVGAGI. These data come from a study of shared clonotypes between healthy human individuals. Measured with immunoSEQ multiplex PCR; TCRdb has only the in-frame clones, and not every one. The sample includes 2 million to 2.5 million clones, 80% to 95% of them seen just once. The TCR originated in a man aged 18 to 35 in good health. Some clones in this sample may be carry-over from other donors' samples. Material: naive CD4+ T cells from PBMCs. Subset defined: CD45RA+ positively selected. This sequence joins TRBV6-5 and TRBJ2-2, with unresolved D. The CDR3 DNA is TGTTCCAGCAGGAAGGGTGGGGTTGGTACCGGGGAGCTGTTTTTT. Translated: CSSRKGGVGTGELFF.